This TCR beta chain is from a study of blood T cell repertoires in COVID-19. This CDR3 is 13 amino acids long. The V end was cut by 6 bases, the J end by 9 bases, with 12 bases between. The V gene's germline CDR1 is MNHEY and CDR2 SMNVEV (reference sequence). Original processing methods: Scientists estimated how many nucleated cells there were by amplifying reference gene primers. Here immunoSEQ multiplex PCR was the method, and the copy in TCRdb shows in-frame clones only, minus some. The DNA was the basis for D and trimming; V, J and clone size are from that table. The profile shows around 47,000 clones, less than 70% of them singletons.

The rearrangement joins TRBV27 to TRBJ1-6; D may be TRBD1 (6 bases). The sequence was collected from an elderly man with acute or convalescent COVID-19. Sequencing was performed on peripheral blood. CDR3 sequence reads: CASSPDSSSPLHF. CDR3 DNA sequence: TGTGCCAGCAGCCCGGACAGTTCTTCACCCCTCCACTTT.